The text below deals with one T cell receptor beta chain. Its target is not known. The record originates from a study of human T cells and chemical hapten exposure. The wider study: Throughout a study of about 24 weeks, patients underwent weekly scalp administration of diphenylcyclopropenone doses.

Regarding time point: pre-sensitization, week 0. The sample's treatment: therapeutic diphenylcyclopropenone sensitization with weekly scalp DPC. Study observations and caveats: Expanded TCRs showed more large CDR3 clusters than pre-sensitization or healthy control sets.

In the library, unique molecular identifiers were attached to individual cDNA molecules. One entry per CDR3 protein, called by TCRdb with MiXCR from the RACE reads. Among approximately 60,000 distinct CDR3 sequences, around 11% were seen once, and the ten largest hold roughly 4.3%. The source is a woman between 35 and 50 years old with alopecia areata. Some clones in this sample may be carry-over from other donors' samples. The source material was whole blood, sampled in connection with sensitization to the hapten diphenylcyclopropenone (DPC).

CDR3 sequence reads: CSARAGTGNNEQFF. CDR3 nucleotides: TGCAGTGCTAGGGCCGGGACAGGGAACAATGAGCAGTTCTTC. This chain uses TRBV20-1 with TRBJ2-1, with 9 bases fitting TRBD1. The CDR3 runs to 14 residues. The V gene end was trimmed by 3 bases and the J gene end by 5 bases; junction bases not matched to a gene: 5. Germline V gene data show CDR1 as DFQATT and CDR2 as SNEGSKA (reference sequence).